The next 16 T cell receptor beta chains were all read from a single sample in a study of T cells in Graves' hyperthyroidism and ophthalmopathy. TCR beta CDR3 region amplification was performed from RNA transcripts. Primed by the HTBI set, a first-round RT-PCR was run on the TCR CDR3. One entry per CDR3 protein results from TCRdb running MiXCR on the multiplex PCR reads. This sample has hundreds of thousands of distinct CDR3 sequences; about 15% occur once, and the top ten carry about 4.5%. The sequencing sample was made of blood. These receptors all stem from a woman aged 40-49 years with Graves' ophthalmopathy.

At least ten counts were recorded for this clonotype. The gene calls are TRBV12-3 or TRBV12-4 and TRBJ1-2; TRBD1 aligns across 9 bases. The CDR3 spans 14 residues. V shed 5 bases, J shed 4 bases, and the junction held 5 bases outside the gene matches. The CDR3 DNA is TGTGCCAGCAGTCATACAGGGGGCGGCTATGGCTACACCTTC. Amino acid sequence: CASSHTGGGYGYTF.

The chain has TRBV20-1 and TRBJ2-5; TRBD2 matches at 8 bases. The germline gives CDR1 DFQATT, CDR2 SNEGSKA (reference sequence). This CDR3 contains 14 residues. V was clipped by 6 bases and J by 5 bases; unmatched bases: 11. The CDR3 protein is CSAPPTSGRETQYF. Here the CDR3 DNA reads TGCAGTGCACCGCCCACTAGCGGACGGGAGACCCAGTACTTC.

This clonotype was seen many times. J is TRBJ1-1 and V is TRBV24-1; no clear D. Trimming took off 2 bases at V and 10 bases at J, with 10 bases between the two ends. The CDR3 loop spans 12 amino acids. CDR1 and CDR2 (germline): KGHDR, SFDVKD. Here the CDR3 reads CATSDSSNPAFF. The DNA for the CDR3 is TGTGCCACCAGTGATTCCTCAAACCCAGCTTTCTTT.

This clonotype has ten or more counts. The chain employs TRBV27 and TRBJ1-2; D might be TRBD1 (6 bases). V shed 5 bases and J shed 4 bases, with 17 bases lying between them. The CDR3 has 15 residues. The germline V gene encodes CDR1 MNHEY and CDR2 SMNVEV (reference sequence). The CDR3 DNA reads TGTGCCAGCAGTCTCGGACAGAGTTCCTTCTATGGCTACACCTTC. It encodes CASSLGQSSFYGYTF.

This clonotype came up a few times. The gene calls are TRBV5-5 and TRBJ2-7; D is unresolved. Germline V gene lookup returns CDR1 SGHKS and CDR2 YYEKEE (reference sequence). V lost 1 base and J lost 2, with 7 bases in between. The CDR3 length is 13 residues. The CDR3 DNA reads as TGTGCCAGCAGCTTGACAATGGCCTACGAGCAGTACTTC. Its translation is CASSLTMAYEQYF.

This clonotype was counted ten times or more. This rearrangement joins TRBV7-2 to TRBJ1-2; D unresolved. The V and J ends lost 0 bases and 2 bases respectively, with 10 bases between them. The CDR3 is made up of 15 amino acids. In germline, CDR1 is SGHTA, CDR2 FQGNSA. The CDR3 reads CASSLAMGYNYGYTF. The CDR3 coding sequence is TGTGCCAGCAGCTTAGCGATGGGGTACAACTATGGCTACACCTTC. The full variable domain, in which reference TRBV7-2 and TRBJ1-2 provide the parts outside the CDR3, is GAGVSQSPSNKVTEKGKDVELRCDPISGHTALYWYRQSLGQGLEFLIYFQGNSAPDKSGLPSDRFSAERTGGSVSTLTIQRTQQEDSAVYLCASSLAMGYNYGYTFGSGTRLTVV.

The chain carries TRBV28 and TRBJ2-7, with 11 nucleotides matching TRBD2. With 4 bases clipped from V and 4 bases from J, the junction kept 6 bases outside the gene matches. Germline CDR1 reads MDHEN; CDR2 reads SYDVKM. The CDR3 loop spans 15 amino acids. CDR3 residues: CASSSSGLAVYEQYF. CDR3 coding DNA: TGTGCCAGCAGTTCATCGGGACTAGCGGTGTACGAGCAGTACTTC. Complete variable domain (other parts from reference TRBV28 and TRBJ2-7): DVKVTQSSRYLVKRTGEKVFLECVQDMDHENMFWYRQDPGLGLRLIYFSYDVKMKEKGDIPEGYSVSREKKERFSLILESASTNQTSMYLCASSSSGLAVYEQYFGPGTRLTVT.

This clonotype was recorded at least ten times. The rearrangement joins TRBV6-5 to TRBJ1-1; D is unclear. The V end lost 0 bases, the J end lost 1 base, and 12 bases lay between the germline ends. CDR3 length equals 16 residues. Germline-derived CDR1 and CDR2 are MNHEY and SVGAGI. DNA for the CDR3: TGTGCCAGCAGTTACTCGAGTATTCCCGCGAACACTGAAGCTTTCTTT. Translating it yields CASSYSSIPANTEAFF.

This clonotype was detected many times. This chain joins TRBV6-5 and TRBJ1-5; D is undetermined. Germline V CDR1 and CDR2: MNHEY, SVGAGI. V gave up 6 bases and J gave up 2 bases, with 5 bases separating them. The CDR3 is 12 residues long. The CDR3 region has the DNA TGTGCCAGCAGAATGGGCAATCAGCCCCAGCATTTT. It specifies CASRMGNQPQHF.

This clonotype occurred many times. The genes are TRBV28 and TRBJ1-2; TRBD1 matches at 8 bases. With V trimmed by 6 bases and J by 0 bases, 9 bases remained unmatched. CDR1 is MDHEN, CDR2 SYDVKM, per germline. The CDR3 has 16 residues. CDR3 residues: CASRFPGQATNYGYTF. The CDR3 DNA follows: TGTGCCAGCAGATTCCCGGGACAGGCAACTAACTATGGCTACACCTTC.

The rearrangement joins TRBV4-3 to TRBJ2-2; the D is unclear. The V gene lost 4 bases and the J gene lost 6 bases, with 9 bases spanning the gap. Germline V gene data show CDR1 as LGHNA and CDR2 as YSLEER. This CDR3 has 13 residues. The CDR3 spells CASSRGWAGELFF. CDR3 in DNA: TGCGCCAGCAGCCGGGGTTGGGCCGGGGAGCTGTTTTTT.

The chain carries TRBV13 and TRBJ1-1; D ambiguous. This CDR3 has 14 amino acids. From germline, CDR1 is PRHDT and CDR2 FYEKMQ (reference sequence). With 0 bases removed from V and 8 bases from J, the gap between germline ends came to 13 bases. CDR3 bases: TGTGCCAGCAGCTTAGGGGTGCAAAACAAGGAAGCTTTCTTT. Translating it yields CASSLGVQNKEAFF.

The chain employs TRBV2 and TRBJ1-5, with unresolved D. The germline V and J ends were trimmed by 8 bases and 3 bases, with 8 bases remaining between them. The germline gives CDR1 SNHLY, CDR2 FYNNEI. This CDR3 is built from 12 residues. As DNA, the CDR3 is TGTGCCAGCGGATATCCCAATCAGCCCCAGCATTTT. It specifies CASGYPNQPQHF.

This clonotype was picked up many times. The V call is TRBV7-2, the J call TRBJ2-7; 9 positions match TRBD2. Trimming removed 2 bases from V and 9 bases from J; junction bases left unmatched: 8. CDR3 length: 14 amino acids. Germline values: CDR1 SGHTA, CDR2 FQGNSA. The chain's CDR3 is CASSLPGGRAGQYF. The CDR3 coding sequence is TGTGCCAGCAGCTTACCTGGCGGGAGGGCAGGGCAGTACTTC.

The CDR3: CAISPAGPRADTEAFF. The CDR3 DNA reads TGTGCCATCAGTCCCGCGGGGCCCCGAGCGGACACTGAAGCTTTCTTT. The chain couples TRBV10-3 to TRBJ1-1; D may be TRBD1 (5 bases). Germline CDR1 and CDR2: ENHRY and SYGVKD. The CDR3 contains 16 residues. With 5 bases removed from V and 3 bases from J, the gap between germline ends came to 19 bases.

This clonotype was observed many times. The gene calls are TRBV28 and TRBJ2-7; D is possibly TRBD2 (5 bases). This CDR3 contains 16 residues. V was shortened by 2 bases and J by 6 bases, with 20 bases between the two germline ends. Germline lookup yields CDR1 MDHEN and CDR2 SYDVKM. CDR3 protein: CASSLNPPPGRGEQYF. CDR3 bases: TGTGCCAGCAGTTTAAACCCCCCCCCAGGTCGGGGCGAGCAGTACTTC.